This entry lists 10 T cell receptor beta chains sequenced from one sample in a study of T-cell reconstitution after alpha-beta-depleted transplantation in children. It was with unique molecular identifiers that the TCRbeta library was prepared. TCRdb redid the calling of the PCR reads with MiXCR, one entry per CDR3 protein. Of about 500,000 distinct CDR3 sequences listed, about 31% are singletons. The sample in question was PBMCs from the stem cell graft donor, obtained from the stem cell graft. These receptors originate from a human donor who donated a stem cell graft to a child with aplastic anemia.

The rearrangement uses TRBV6-2 or TRBV6-3 and TRBJ2-3; TRBD2 matches at 14 bases. In germline, CDR1 is MNHEY, CDR2 SVGEGT. V was pared by 7 bases and J by 6 bases, with 9 bases of the junction left unmatched. This CDR3 contains 16 residues. The CDR3 nucleotides read TGTGCCAGCACCAAAGGACTAGCGGGAGGCCAGGATACGCAGTATTTT. As protein: CASTKGLAGGQDTQYF.

V usage is TRBV5-4 and J usage is TRBJ1-1; D might be TRBD1 (5 bases). CDR1 and CDR2 (germline): SGHNT, YYREEE (reference sequence). The CDR3 totals 15 residues. V dropped 0 bases and J dropped 0 bases, with 9 bases sitting between them. The CDR3 coding sequence is TGTGCCAGCAGCTTGGCGGCAGGGATGAACACTGAAGCTTTCTTT. This codes for CASSLAAGMNTEAFF.

The chain is built from TRBV20-1 and TRBJ1-5; TRBD1 agrees at 9 bases. The CDR3 sequence is 16 residues long. Germline assignment: CDR1 DFQATT and CDR2 SNEGSKA (reference sequence). With 0 bases clipped from V and 2 bases from J, the junction kept 5 bases outside the gene matches. CDR3 DNA: TGCAGTGCTAGAGATCCGGACAGGGGAGGCAATCAGCCCCAGCATTTT. This sequence encodes CSARDPDRGGNQPQHF.

The chain employs TRBV29-1 and TRBJ1-1; D unresolved. The CDR3 loop spans 17 amino acids. The germline gives CDR1 SQVTM, CDR2 ANQGSEA. Trimming removed 7 bases at V and 1 base at J, with 25 bases between. The CDR3 loop is CSGAGDRSLRTNTEAFF. CDR3 in DNA: TGCAGCGGGGCTGGGGATCGATCGCTCCGGACGAACACTGAAGCTTTCTTT.

The chain links TRBV27 to TRBJ2-1; 9 bases match TRBD1. The CDR3 consists of 13 residues. Germline CDR1 reads MNHEY; CDR2 reads SMNVEV (reference sequence). After removal of 6 bases from V and 10 bases from J, the junction contained 7 bases not matched to a gene. The CDR3 here is CASRAQGAEEQFF. In DNA form, the CDR3 reads TGTGCCAGCAGGGCACAGGGGGCAGAGGAGCAGTTCTTC.

CDR3 sequence: CASNSGSLGIQFF. CDR3 nucleotides: TGTGCCAGTAATAGCGGCAGTTTGGGCATACAGTTCTTC. The chain combines TRBV19 with TRBJ2-1; D is possibly TRBD2 (6 bases). This CDR3 is built from 13 residues. The V end was cut by 7 bases, the J end by 13 bases, with 20 bases between. CDR1 is LNHDA, CDR2 SQIVND, per germline (reference sequence).

This chain uses TRBV6-5 with TRBJ2-3, with 8 bases that match TRBD2. Germline V gene data show CDR1 as MNHEY and CDR2 as SVGAGI. The CDR3 is made up of 16 amino acids. The junction had 5 bases not matched to a gene; V was cut back by 3 bases and J by 0 bases. CDR3 in amino acids: CASSYSGGRSTDTQYF. CDR3 coding DNA: TGTGCCAGCAGTTATAGTGGCGGGAGGAGCACAGATACGCAGTATTTT.

This clonotype was seen more than once but under ten times. The chain links TRBV7-3 to TRBJ2-3; 13 nucleotides align to TRBD2. With 5 bases clipped from V and 4 bases from J, the junction kept 9 bases outside the gene matches. Germline V gives CDR1 SGHTA, CDR2 FQGTGA. This CDR3 region has 17 residues. This CDR3 is CASSPRLAGGRADTQYF. DNA for the CDR3: TGTGCCAGCAGCCCTAGACTAGCGGGAGGTCGCGCAGATACGCAGTATTTT.

This chain joins TRBV13 and TRBJ1-1; D is unresolved. The CDR3 runs 15 residues. Germline V gene sequence: CDR1 PRHDT, CDR2 FYEKMQ (reference sequence). Between the trimmed V and J ends, which lost 5 bases and 0 bases, there was a span of 13 bases. The CDR3 DNA sequence: TGTGCCAGCAGCCCGGGCGGGTACGTGAACACTGAAGCTTTCTTT. Its translation: CASSPGGYVNTEAFF.

The chain joins TRBV11-1 to TRBJ2-3; TRBD1 aligns across 8 bases. CDR1 is SGHAT and CDR2 is FQDESV in the germline V gene (reference sequence). The CDR3 covers 16 residues. Germline trimming cut 5 bases from V and 2 bases from J; bases unmatched to any gene: 9. Written as DNA, the CDR3 is TGTGCCAGCAGCCTCATAAGTCAGGGGGCCACAGATACGCAGTATTTT. Translating it yields CASSLISQGATDTQYF.